The 11 T cell receptor beta chains below come from one sample, sequenced in a study of blood T cell repertoires in COVID-19 (dated by TCRdb to about 2020). The library was generated by the immunoSEQ multiplex PCR assay. TCRdb took over this immuneACCESS table, retaining in-frame rearrangements with V and J assigned. Such tables are incomplete; in checked studies, under half of the missing clones stem from an unresolved V gene, and the remainder is unexplained. The sample profile shows roughly 210,000 clones; around four fifths of them were found once. Jointly, the top ten make up 8% to 11% of the sample. Sequencing was carried out using peripheral blood. These receptors were taken from an elderly woman with COVID-19, enrolled during active disease.

J is TRBJ1-4 and V is TRBV18; D is undetermined. The DNA end is more similar to TRBJ2-2, so the J call may be wrong. Germline-derived CDR1 and CDR2 are KGHSH and LQKENI. The CDR3 has 14 residues. CDR3 amino acids: CASSPSTWGWELFF. The CDR3 DNA reads as TGTGCCAGCTCTCCCTCGACTTGGGGTTGGGAGCTGTTTTTT.

The chain carries TRBV9 and TRBJ2-3, with D perhaps TRBD2 (5 bases). The germline V and J ends were trimmed by 0 bases and 5 bases, with 7 bases remaining between them. CDR1 and CDR2 from the germline V gene are SGDLS and YYNGEE. The CDR3 is made up of 13 amino acids. The CDR3 loop reads CASSVDGRDTQYF. The CDR3 coding sequence is TGTGCCAGCAGCGTAGATGGGAGAGATACGCAGTATTTT.

The chain couples TRBV3-1 (or the pseudogene TRBV3-2) to TRBJ2-5; D is perhaps TRBD2 (6 bases). Trimming removed 1 base at V and 5 bases at J, with 20 bases between. The CDR3 contains 17 residues. Germline V gives CDR1 LGHDT, CDR2 YNNKEL (reference sequence). The CDR3 reads CASSQGGGMGFLETQYF. DNA for the CDR3: TGTGCCAGCAGCCAAGGGGGCGGGATGGGCTTTTTGGAGACCCAGTACTTC.

V is TRBV28 and J is TRBJ2-7; 9 nucleotides match TRBD1. In germline, CDR1 is MDHEN, CDR2 SYDVKM. This CDR3 spans 14 amino acids. V lost 2 bases and J lost 5; bases outside the gene matches: 4. This chain's CDR3 is CASSLGTGPHEQYV. DNA of the CDR3: TGTGCCAGCAGTTTAGGGACAGGGCCTCACGAGCAGTACGTC.

This clone showed up just once. This chain joins TRBV11-2 and TRBJ1-1; D might be TRBD1 (6 bases). Germline lookup yields CDR1 SGHAT and CDR2 FQNNGV. Trimming removed 2 bases from V and 0 bases from J, with 10 bases in between. CDR3 length equals 15 residues. DNA of the CDR3: TGTGCCAGCAGCTTATGGACAGTCTTGAACACTGAAGCTTTCTTT. It specifies CASSLWTVLNTEAFF.

This rearrangement joins TRBV2 to TRBJ2-7; no reliable D call. Germline values: CDR1 SNHLY, CDR2 FYNNEI. This CDR3 is built from 12 residues. V was trimmed by 4 bases and J by 5 bases, leaving 9 bases between them. CDR3 DNA: TGTGCCAGCAGTGTCGTGGGCCACGAGCAGTACTTC. Translation gives CASSVVGHEQYF. Together with reference TRBV2 and TRBJ2-7, the CDR3 gives the full variable domain: EPEVTQTPSHQVTQMGQEVILRCVPISNHLYFYWYRQILGQKVEFLVSFYNNEISEKSEIFDDQFSVERPDGSNFTLKIRSTKLEDSAMYFCASSVVGHEQYFGPGTRLTVT.

This chain links TRBV28 with TRBJ2-5; 9 nucleotides agree with TRBD1. Germline V gene data show CDR1 as MDHEN and CDR2 as SYDVKM. This CDR3 comprises 14 residues. With 4 bases clipped from V and 5 bases from J, the junction kept 5 bases outside the gene matches. DNA for the CDR3: TGTGCCAGCAGTTCACGGACAGGGGTTGAGACCCAGTACTTC. This gives the protein CASSSRTGVETQYF.

This chain links TRBV6-2 or TRBV6-3 with TRBJ2-7, with D perhaps TRBD1 (6 bases). The germline CDR1 and CDR2 sequences are MNHEY and SVGEGT. V lost 4 bases, J lost 2 bases, and 15 bases lay in between. The CDR3 totals 15 residues. The CDR3, as DNA: TGTGCCAGCAGTTCCTTCCAGGACAGAACCTACGAGCAGTACTTC. It yields the protein CASSSFQDRTYEQYF.

This clone was counted between two and nine times. The CDR3 reads CASSPGTGLARGYTF. The CDR3 DNA is TGTGCCAGCAGCCCCGGGACAGGACTGGCCCGGGGCTACACCTTC. V gene TRBV7-3 combines with J gene TRBJ1-2; the match to TRBD1 covers 8 bases. After removal of 5 bases from V and 8 bases from J, the junction contained 13 bases not matched to a gene. Looked up from germline, CDR1 is SGHTA and CDR2 is FQGTGA. The length of the CDR3 is 15 residues.

The chain employs TRBV28 and TRBJ2-5; D possibly corresponds to TRBD1 (6 bases). Trimming pared 6 bases from V and 2 bases from J, leaving 13 bases between. The CDR3 runs 14 residues. Germline lookup yields CDR1 MDHEN and CDR2 SYDVKM. CDR3 sequence (DNA): TGTGCCAGCAGCCCCGGCAGGGGACAAGAGACCCAGTACTTC. This gives the protein CASSPGRGQETQYF.

This clone was counted a single time. The rearrangement uses TRBV7-2 and TRBJ1-6; D is unresolved. Trimming shortened V by 0 bases and J by 6 bases, and 6 bases separated the two germline ends. CDR1 and CDR2 from the germline V gene are SGHTA and FQGNSA. The CDR3 loop spans 14 amino acids. The CDR3 here is CASSLAPSNSPLHF. CDR3 DNA sequence: TGTGCCAGCAGCTTAGCTCCCAGTAATTCACCCCTCCACTTT.